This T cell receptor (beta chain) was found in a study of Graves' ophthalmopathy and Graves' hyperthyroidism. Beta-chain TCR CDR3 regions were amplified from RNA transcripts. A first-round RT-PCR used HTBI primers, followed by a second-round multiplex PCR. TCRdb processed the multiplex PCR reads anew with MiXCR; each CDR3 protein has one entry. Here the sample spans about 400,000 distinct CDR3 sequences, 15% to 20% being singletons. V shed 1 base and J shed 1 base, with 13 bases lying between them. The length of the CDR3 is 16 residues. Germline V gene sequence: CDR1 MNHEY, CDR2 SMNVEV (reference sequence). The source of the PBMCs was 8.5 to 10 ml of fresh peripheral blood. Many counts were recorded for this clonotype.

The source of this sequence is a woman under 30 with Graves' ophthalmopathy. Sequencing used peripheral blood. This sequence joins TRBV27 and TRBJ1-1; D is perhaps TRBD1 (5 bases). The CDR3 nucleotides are TGTGCCAGCAGTTTATTATTTGGACATGCGAACACTGAAGCTTTCTTT. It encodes CASSLLFGHANTEAFF.